This T cell receptor beta chain emerged from a study of STAT5B mutations in CD4+ large granular lymphocyte leukemia. A word on this clone: Its specificity is unknown.

General study findings and limits: No patients shared main leukemic clonotypes, though 20% to 25% appeared at low frequency elsewhere. TRBV06-family usage was enriched in top patient clones (8/27) versus controls (2/35).

The CDR3 runs to 12 residues. V lost 5 bases to trimming and J lost 8 bases, with 11 bases between them. Germline-derived CDR1 and CDR2 are MNHNY and SVGAGI (reference sequence). The survey-level immunoSEQ assay was used. As handled by the study authors: The detection floor for productive clonotype frequency was 2.59 x 10-5. Method: immunoSEQ multiplex PCR; TCRdb's copy keeps in-frame clones and lacks some. V and J calls and clone size come straight from that table; D and trimming were deduced from the DNA. This sample has tens of thousands of clones, with about 88% found just once. The genes are TRBV6-6 and TRBJ2-3, with no clear D. The specimen sequenced was CD4+ T cells from blood buffy coats. The TCR was taken from a human donor in good health. CDR3 sequence (DNA): TGTGCCAGCAGTAGAACGGATTCTACGCAGTATTTT. The encoded protein is CASSRTDSTQYF.